This T cell receptor beta chain was sequenced for a study of blood T cell repertoires in COVID-19. Whole-study context: COVID-19 samples collected from the United States, Italy and Spain covered acute and convalescent phases.

Repertoires were generated with immunoSEQ multiplex PCR, while TCRdb's copy carries only in-frame clones and drops some. This repertoire shows about 80,000 clones, about four fifths found once; its top ten account for approximately 16%. The germline CDR1 and CDR2 sequences are LGHDT and YNNKEL (reference sequence). The ends were cut back, 2 bases at V and 8 bases at J, with 13 bases in the middle. This CDR3 is built from 14 residues. The sequenced material came from peripheral blood. This receptor was taken from a human donor in a cohort sampled during active COVID-19. The rearrangement joins TRBV3-1 (or the pseudogene TRBV3-2) to TRBJ2-1; D may be TRBD2 (5 bases). CDR3 region: CASSQLKAGDEQFF. CDR3 nucleotide sequence: TGTGCCAGCAGCCAACTTAAGGCCGGGGATGAGCAGTTCTTC.